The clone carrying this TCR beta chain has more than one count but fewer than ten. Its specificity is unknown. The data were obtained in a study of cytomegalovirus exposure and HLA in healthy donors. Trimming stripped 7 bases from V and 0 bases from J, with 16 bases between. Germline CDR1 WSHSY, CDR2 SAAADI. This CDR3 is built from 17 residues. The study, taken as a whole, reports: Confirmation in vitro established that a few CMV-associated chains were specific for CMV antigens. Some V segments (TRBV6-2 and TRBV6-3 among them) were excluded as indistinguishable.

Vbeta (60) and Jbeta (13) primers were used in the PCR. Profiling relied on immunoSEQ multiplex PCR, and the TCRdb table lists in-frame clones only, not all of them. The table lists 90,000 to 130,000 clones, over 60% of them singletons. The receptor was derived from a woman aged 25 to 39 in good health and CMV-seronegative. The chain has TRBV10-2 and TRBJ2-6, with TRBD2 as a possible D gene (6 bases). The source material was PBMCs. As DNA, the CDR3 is TGCGCCAGCACCCCGAAGCGGGTGTTCTCTGGGGCCAACGTCCTGACTTTC. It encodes CASTPKRVFSGANVLTF.